This TCR beta chain came from a study of cytomegalovirus exposure and HLA in healthy donors. The study's findings and limits: With further analysis later on, most CMV-associated TCR beta chains appeared HLA-restricted. Most TCR sequences were rare, but some public TCRs occurred in many donors.

The PCR contained 60 Vbeta and 13 Jbeta primers. Produced via immunoSEQ multiplex PCR; TCRdb's table is partial and in-frame only. The sample records 100,000 to 150,000 clones, less than 20% being singletons. This clone has a handful of counts. Its antigen is unknown. Trimming took 4 bases from V and 10 from J; bases not matched to a gene: 13. CDR1 and CDR2 from the germline V gene are SQVTM and ANQGSEA. CDR3 length equals 15 residues. The rearrangement joins TRBV29-1 to TRBJ1-1; TRBD1 matches 12 bases. Material for sequencing was PBMCs. This sequence was found in a woman younger than 30 in good health and CMV-seronegative. CDR3: CSVAQRSGQGAVAFF. CDR3 DNA: TGCAGCGTTGCGCAAAGGTCGGGACAGGGGGCCGTAGCTTTCTTT.